What follows are 15 T cell receptor beta chains derived from one specimen sequenced in a study of blood T cell repertoires in COVID-19. The repertoire was sequenced with immunoSEQ multiplex PCR; TCRdb's copy has only in-frame clones and lacks some. Of 200,000 to 300,000 clones listed, about nine tenths are singletons. Sequences were obtained from peripheral blood. Source of these receptors: a man aged 55 to 70 who had recovered from COVID-19.

The chain recombines TRBV18 with TRBJ2-5; 11 nucleotides agree with TRBD1. Per germline, CDR1 KGHSH and CDR2 LQKENI. The length of the CDR3 is 16 residues. J gave up 5 bases and V 4 bases, and 9 bases lay outside the gene matches. CDR3 coding DNA: TGTGCCAGCTCACTTTACGGACAGGGGGCTGTGGAGACCCAGTACTTC. Protein sequence: CASSLYGQGAVETQYF. Complete variable domain (other parts from reference TRBV18 and TRBJ2-5): NAGVMQNPRHLVRRRGQEARLRCSPMKGHSHVYWYRQLPEEGLKFMVYLQKENIIDESGMPKERFSAEFPKEGPSILRIQQVVRGDSAAYFCASSLYGQGAVETQYFGPGTRLLVL.

The rearrangement uses TRBV18 and TRBJ1-2; perhaps TRBD1 as D (5 bases). Trimming left V 3 bases short and J 6 bases short, with 11 bases between. This CDR3 has 13 residues. Germline V lookup: CDR1 KGHSH, CDR2 LQKENI. CDR3 sequence (DNA): TGTGCCAGCTCACCGGTTTCAGGGAATGGCTACACCTTC. Protein sequence: CASSPVSGNGYTF.

The J gene is TRBJ2-1, the V gene TRBV7-2; 9 bases line up with TRBD2. Germline trimming cut 1 base from V and 1 base from J; bases unmatched to any gene: 11. CDR3 size: 19 residues. The V gene's germline CDR1 is SGHTA and CDR2 FQGNSA. CDR3 bases: TGTGCCAGCAGCTTAGGGCGGAAGATAGCGGGGGAATCCTACAATGAGCAGTTCTTC. Translating it yields CASSLGRKIAGESYNEQFF. Combining the CDR3 with reference TRBV7-2 and TRBJ2-1 gives the whole variable domain GAGVSQSPSNKVTEKGKDVELRCDPISGHTALYWYRQSLGQGLEFLIYFQGNSAPDKSGLPSDRFSAERTGGSVSTLTIQRTQQEDSAVYLCASSLGRKIAGESYNEQFFGPGTRLTVL.

The V and J genes are TRBV11-3 and TRBJ2-1, with 8 bases aligning to TRBD1. Germline CDR1 and CDR2: SGHNT and YENEEA. V lost 5 bases and J lost 0; bases outside the gene matches: 6. This CDR3 is 16 amino acids long. This chain's CDR3 is CASSPNRGISYNEQFF. The DNA for the CDR3 is TGTGCCAGCAGCCCAAACAGGGGGATCTCCTACAATGAGCAGTTCTTC.

The V gene is TRBV2, the J gene TRBJ1-1; D unresolved. In germline, CDR1 is SNHLY, CDR2 FYNNEI. The CDR3 contains 11 residues. V was shortened by 7 bases and J by 3 bases, with 6 bases between the two germline ends. CDR3 sequence: CASTPDTEAFF. The CDR3 DNA reads TGTGCCAGCACCCCCGACACTGAAGCTTTCTTT.

The rearrangement links TRBV15 to TRBJ1-2; tentative D call: TRBD1 (5 bases). This CDR3 has 14 amino acids. Germline CDR1 and CDR2: LNHNV and YYDKDF (reference sequence). The V and J ends lost 3 bases and 8 bases respectively, with 16 bases between them. The CDR3 DNA reads TGTGCCACCAGCAGCCAGGGCTCCCTCTCCGGCTACACCTTC. Its translation: CATSSQGSLSGYTF. The full variable domain, rest sourced from reference TRBV15 and TRBJ1-2, is DAMVIQNPRYQVTQFGKPVTLSCSQTLNHNVMYWYQQKSSQAPKLLFHYYDKDFNNEADTPDNFQSRRPNTSFCFLDIRSPGLGDTAMYLCATSSQGSLSGYTFGSGTRLTVV.

This chain links TRBV27 with TRBJ1-1; D remains unclear. Germline V gives CDR1 MNHEY, CDR2 SMNVEV (reference sequence). The CDR3 runs 13 residues. Deletions cut 6 bases from V and 6 bases from J, with 14 bases between. CDR3 in amino acids: CASSRRRAAEAFF. For the CDR3, the DNA is TGTGCCAGCAGCAGGAGGAGGGCCGCTGAAGCTTTCTTT.

This chain joins TRBV9 and TRBJ2-7; the match to TRBD2 covers 16 bases. Germline V gene data show CDR1 as SGDLS and CDR2 as YYNGEE. The CDR3 contains 18 residues. V trimming: 3 bases; J trimming: 2 bases; junction bases outside the gene matches: 8. The CDR3 sequence is CASSDQGLAGGSTYEQYF. The CDR3 bases are TGTGCCAGCAGCGACCAGGGACTAGCGGGGGGGAGTACCTACGAGCAGTACTTC.

The V and J genes are TRBV5-1 and TRBJ1-5, with D possibly TRBD1 on 6 matching bases. Germline CDR1 SGHRS, CDR2 YFSETQ. Trimming removed 0 bases at V and 2 bases at J, with 9 bases between. CDR3 length: 15 amino acids. In nucleotides, the CDR3 is TGCGCCAGCAGCTTGGGTGCAGGGGGCAATCAGCCCCAGCATTTT. It codes for CASSLGAGGNQPQHF.

This chain links TRBV9 with TRBJ2-1, with TRBD2 matching 9 bases. CDR3 length equals 15 residues. In germline, CDR1 is SGDLS, CDR2 YYNGEE. The ends lost 4 bases at V and 6 bases at J; junction bases unmatched: 8. CDR3 protein: CASSRSGGLTNEQFF. Written as DNA, the CDR3 is TGTGCCAGCAGCCGTAGCGGGGGTCTGACCAATGAGCAGTTCTTC.

V usage is TRBV7-6 and J usage is TRBJ1-2, with a weak D call TRBD1 (5 bases). Germline V CDR1 and CDR2: SGHVS, FNYEAQ. V lost 0 bases and J 7 bases, leaving 18 bases between the germline ends. The CDR3 consists of 16 residues. CDR3 nucleotides: TGTGCCAGCAGCTTAGCTTCCGCCACCGACAGTCGTGGCTACACCTTC. Its protein product is CASSLASATDSRGYTF.

The genes are TRBV5-1 and TRBJ2-5, with D perhaps matching TRBD1 (6 bases). Trimming took off 0 bases at V and 3 bases at J, with 9 bases between the two ends. The CDR3 loop spans 14 amino acids. Germline V gene lookup returns CDR1 SGHRS and CDR2 YFSETQ. This CDR3 is CASSLGQAEETQYF. The CDR3 region has the DNA TGCGCCAGCAGCTTGGGACAGGCAGAAGAGACCCAGTACTTC.

This clone was counted only a few times. The CDR3 DNA reads TGCGCCAGCAGCTTCGGGACAGACCCCTATGGCTACACCTTC. Its protein is CASSFGTDPYGYTF. V gene TRBV5-1 combines with J gene TRBJ1-2; TRBD1 agrees at 7 bases. This CDR3 is 14 amino acids long. Germline V gene data show CDR1 as SGHRS and CDR2 as YFSETQ. Trimming cost V 2 bases and J 4 bases; bases outside gene matches: 5.

The chain's CDR3 is CASSYGQHLVNTEAFF. The CDR3 bases are TGTGCCAGCAGCTACGGACAGCACCTGGTGAACACTGAAGCTTTCTTT. The V gene is TRBV5-6, the J gene TRBJ1-1, with D perhaps matching TRBD1 (6 bases). CDR3 length: 16 amino acids. Germline values: CDR1 SGHDT, CDR2 YYEEEE. V gave up 3 bases and J gave up 0 bases, with 15 bases separating them.

This chain links TRBV7-2 with TRBJ1-5; tentative D call: TRBD1 (5 bases). The V end lost 7 bases, the J end lost 0 bases, and 16 bases lay between the germline ends. CDR1 and CDR2 from the germline V gene are SGHTA and FQGNSA. The CDR3 has 16 amino acids. The CDR3 region is CASNLNGGISNQPQHF. The CDR3 DNA sequence: TGTGCCAGCAACCTAAATGGGGGGATTAGCAATCAGCCCCAGCATTTT.